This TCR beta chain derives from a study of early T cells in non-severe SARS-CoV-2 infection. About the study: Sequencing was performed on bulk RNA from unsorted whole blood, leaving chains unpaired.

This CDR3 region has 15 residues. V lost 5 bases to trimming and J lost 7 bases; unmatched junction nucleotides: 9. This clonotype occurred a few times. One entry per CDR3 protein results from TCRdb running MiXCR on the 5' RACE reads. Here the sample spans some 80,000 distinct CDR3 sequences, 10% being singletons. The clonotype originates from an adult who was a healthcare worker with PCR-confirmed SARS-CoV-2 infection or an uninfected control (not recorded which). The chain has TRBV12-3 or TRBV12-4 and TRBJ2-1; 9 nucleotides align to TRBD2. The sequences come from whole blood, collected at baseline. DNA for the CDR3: TGTGCCAGCAGTATCGCGGGAGGGCCGACGAATGAGCAGTTCTTC. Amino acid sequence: CASSIAGGPTNEQFF.